This TCR beta chain stems from a study of blood T cell repertoires in COVID-19. Study-level background: COVID-19 samples, acute and convalescent, were from the United States, Italy and Spain.

Source study methods: Estimates of nucleated cell counts were drawn from the amplification of reference gene primers. The method was immunoSEQ multiplex PCR; TCRdb's version includes in-frame clones alone and lacks a portion of them. That table supplies the V and J calls and clone size; D and trimming were determined from the DNA. The sample contains approximately 350,000 clones, more than 75% of which appear only once. The CDR3 consists of 14 residues. CDR1 and CDR2 (germline): LNHDA, SQIVND (reference sequence). Trimming took 9 bases from V and 2 from J; bases not matched to a gene: 5. The clonotype was recovered from a woman aged 18-35 years who had recovered from COVID-19. The V gene is TRBV19, the J gene TRBJ1-3; 9 bases are a match to TRBD1. The sample was peripheral blood. CDR3 DNA: TGTGCCAGCCTGAGGACAGGGGCTGGAAACACCATATATTTT. This translates into CASLRTGAGNTIYF.